The next 15 T cell receptor beta chains were all read from a single sample in a study of tumor and adjacent non-tumor tissue in lung cancer. A modified ARM-PCR protocol with three rounds of nested PCR amplified TCRbeta. TCRdb ran MiXCR on the multiplex PCR reads and lists one entry per CDR3 protein. The table has approximately 100,000 distinct CDR3 sequences, roughly three fifths seen once. RNA was extracted from bulk tissue without any cell sorting. More than 3 cm separated this lung sample from the edge of the tumor. The sample consisted of distant non-tumor lung tissue. The receptors originated from a man between 60 and 75 years old with non-small cell lung cancer.

V and J are TRBV6-6 and TRBJ1-5; D gene unclear. CDR1 is MNHNY, CDR2 SVGAGI, per germline (reference sequence). Trimming shortened V by 2 bases and J by 3 bases, and 8 bases separated the two germline ends. This CDR3 comprises 14 residues. The CDR3 protein is CASSYPGYNQPQHF. CDR3 bases: TGTGCCAGCAGTTACCCGGGGTACAATCAGCCCCAGCATTTT.

With regard to this clonotype: Germline and junction disagree at one end, which may indicate a read error. The genes are TRBV16 and TRBJ1-5; weak D call: TRBD1 (6 bases). This CDR3 is built from 15 residues. CDR1 is KGHSY, CDR2 FQNENV, per germline. In nucleotides, the CDR3 is TGTGCCAGAAGCCGCCCACGGGCAGGGGATCAGCCCCAGCATTTT. Protein: CARSRPRAGDQPQHF.

About this clonotype itself: The conserved final phenylalanine or tryptophan is absent from the CDR3, which likely points to a read error. The chain uses TRBV6-2 or TRBV6-3 and TRBJ2-2; unclear D gene. The CDR3 loop spans 15 amino acids. Germline V gene data show CDR1 as MNHEY and CDR2 as SVGEGT. CDR3 region: CVSSYQRANTGELFS. The CDR3 bases are TGTGTCAGCAGTTACCAAAGGGCGAACACCGGGGAGCTGTTTTCT.

For this clonotype: One end of the junction fails to match germline, which may point to a read error. The CDR3 region has the DNA TGTGCTAGCAGCTTAGGACTAGCGGGACCCAGTGAGCAGTTCTTC. It yields the protein CASSLGLAGPSEQFF. V gene TRBV11-3 combines with J gene TRBJ2-1, with 12 positions matching TRBD2. Germline values: CDR1 SGHNT, CDR2 YENEEA. CDR3 length: 15 amino acids.

The CDR3 sequence: CASSHETSGSHEQFF. CDR3 coding DNA: TGTGCCAGCAGCCACGAGACTAGCGGGAGCCATGAGCAGTTCTTC. This chain connects TRBV11-3 to TRBJ2-1; 12 bases fit TRBD2. V was clipped by 5 bases and J by 8 bases; unmatched bases: 7. The CDR3 contains 15 residues. Germline V gives CDR1 SGHNT, CDR2 YENEEA.

By sample fraction, this clonotype is medium-sized. This chain's CDR3 is CSVEGGLAESSYNEQFF. CDR3 nucleotide sequence: TGCAGCGTTGAAGGGGGACTAGCCGAAAGCTCCTACAATGAGCAGTTCTTC. The rearrangement joins TRBV29-1 to TRBJ2-1; 9 bases align to TRBD2. The CDR3 is 17 residues long. Germline CDR1 is SQVTM and CDR2 is ANQGSEA. V dropped 1 base and J dropped 0; count of bases not matched to a gene: 7.

This chain connects TRBV18 to TRBJ1-1; 10 bases agree with TRBD1. The V segment lost 3 bases and the J segment 1 base; nucleotides outside the gene matches: 5. The CDR3 extends over 16 amino acids. Germline CDR1 reads KGHSH; CDR2 reads LQKENI. For the CDR3, the DNA is TGTGCCAGCTCACCTAGGGACAGGGGATCGAACACTGAAGCTTTCTTT. Protein product: CASSPRDRGSNTEAFF.

In the case of this clonotype: A much larger clone sits a single nucleotide away, making a read error possible. This rearrangement joins TRBV28 to TRBJ2-5; D possibly corresponds to TRBD2 (5 bases). This CDR3 comprises 15 residues. Looked up from germline, CDR1 is MDHEN and CDR2 is SYDVKM. The CDR3 bases are TGTGCCAGCAGTTTAGATGGACTTCGGGCGGTGACCCACTACTTC. Amino acids: CASSLDGLRAVTHYF.

The chain couples TRBV7-3 to TRBJ2-5; D possibly corresponds to TRBD1 (6 bases). CDR3 size: 15 residues. Germline V gene sequence: CDR1 SGHTA, CDR2 FQGTGA. Trimming removed 4 bases at V and 12 bases at J, with 24 bases between. Here the CDR3 DNA reads TGTGCCAGCAGCTCCTCAGCCACCGCTCGCCAGGGGAAGTACTTC. Translation: CASSSSATARQGKYF. Looking up the rest from reference TRBV7-3 and TRBJ2-5 gives the full variable domain: GAGVSQTPSNKVTEKGKYVELRCDPISGHTALYWYRQSLGQGPEFLIYFQGTGAADDSGLPNDRFFAVRPEGSVSTLKIQRTERGDSAVYLCASSSSATARQGKYFGPGTRLLVL.

Only a few counts were recorded for this clonotype. The rearrangement links TRBV7-6 to TRBJ2-2; 9 bases map to TRBD1. Losses at the gene ends were 1 base for V and 1 base for J; bases not matched to a gene: 4. The CDR3 sequence is 17 residues long. Germline loops: CDR1 SGHVS, CDR2 FNYEAQ. CDR3 protein: CASSLEGTGLNTGELFF. DNA for the CDR3: TGTGCCAGCAGCTTAGAGGGGACAGGGCTGAACACCGGGGAGCTGTTTTTT.

For this clonotype: One junction end does not reproduce the germline sequence, and a read error may be involved. CDR3 amino acids: CTSSERMRLMGYEQYF. CDR3 bases: TGTACCAGCAGTGAACGTATGCGGCTGATGGGATACGAGCAGTACTTC. The V call is TRBV6-1, the J call TRBJ2-7; D is uncertain. The germline V gene encodes CDR1 MNHNS and CDR2 SASEGT. This CDR3 contains 16 residues.

This clonotype was seen at least ten times. The genes are TRBV11-3 and TRBJ2-7; D not certain. Per germline, CDR1 SGHNT and CDR2 YENEEA. The V end was cut by 7 bases, the J end by 7 bases, with 11 bases between. This CDR3 is built from 11 residues. The CDR3 sequence is CASNHNYEQYF. The CDR3 nucleotides read TGTGCCAGCAACCATAACTATGAGCAGTACTTC. The full variable domain, in which reference TRBV11-3 and TRBJ2-7 provide the parts outside the CDR3, is EAGVVQSPRYKIIEKKQPVAFWCNPISGHNTLYWYLQNLGQGPELLIRYENEEAVDDSQLPKDRFSAERLKGVDSTLKIQPAELGDSAVYLCASNHNYEQYFGPGTRLTVT.

Details on this clonotype: Possible read error: a much larger clone is one base away. This sequence joins TRBV20-1 and TRBJ2-5; TRBD1 aligns across 9 bases. The CDR3 totals 13 residues. Germline-derived CDR1 and CDR2 are DFQATT and SNEGSKA (reference sequence). CDR3: CSAIQGASETHYF. The CDR3 DNA is TGCAGTGCCATACAGGGGGCGAGCGAGACCCATTACTTC.

Points on this clonotype: The missing conserved phenylalanine or tryptophan at the end of this CDR3 makes a read error likely. This chain uses TRBV4-1 with TRBJ2-7; a weak D match, TRBD2 (6 bases). This CDR3 region has 14 residues. Germline assignment: CDR1 MGHRA and CDR2 YSYEKL. The ends were cut back, 0 bases at V and 4 bases at J, with 10 bases in the middle. CDR3 nucleotide sequence: TGCGCCAGCAGCCAAGAATCGGGAGAGTACGAGCAGTACTTA. Protein sequence: CASSQESGEYEQYL.

A note on this clonotype: This may be a read error, as it is one base from a much larger clone. The rearrangement joins TRBV6-5 to TRBJ2-1, with 8 nucleotides matching TRBD2. This CDR3 has 15 residues. After removal of 4 bases from V and 9 bases from J, the junction contained 11 bases not matched to a gene. Germline CDR1 MNHEY, CDR2 SVGAGI. As DNA, the CDR3 is TGTGCCAGCAGTTCCGCGGGGGGCGGTTGGGGTGAGCAGTTCTTC. It encodes CASSSAGGGWGEQFF.